This passage covers 22 T cell receptor beta chains from one sample sequenced in a study of cytomegalovirus exposure and HLA in healthy donors. PCR amplification relied on 60 Vbeta primers (plus 13 Jbeta primers). Some clones are missing from TCRdb's copy, which holds only in-frame ones; the method was immunoSEQ multiplex PCR. The table has around 200,000 clones, 77% seen once; the top ten hold less than 3.5%. Material for sequencing was PBMCs. The receptors stem from a woman between 55 and 75 years old in good health and CMV-seropositive.

The rearrangement uses TRBV2 and TRBJ2-5; D remains ambiguous. The CDR3 extends over 11 amino acids. Trimming pared 4 bases from V and 5 bases from J, leaving 5 bases between. CDR1 is SNHLY and CDR2 is FYNNEI in the germline V gene. The CDR3 DNA reads as TGTGCCAGCAGTGTTTCTGAGACCCAGTACTTC. It specifies CASSVSETQYF.

This chain connects TRBV5-8 to TRBJ1-2, with D maybe TRBD1 (5 bases). The CDR3 has 13 residues. Germline-derived CDR1 and CDR2 are SGHTS and YDEGEE. V dropped 10 bases and J dropped 2 bases, with 15 bases sitting between them. This chain's CDR3 is CASIPGINYGYTF. In nucleotides, the CDR3 is TGTGCCTCAATCCCAGGGATAAACTATGGCTACACCTTC.

This clone was counted only a few times. The chain uses TRBV29-1 and TRBJ1-2, with 7 bases fitting TRBD1. The V segment lost 4 bases and the J segment 8 bases; nucleotides outside the gene matches: 19. CDR3 length: 16 residues. The germline V gene has CDR1 SQVTM and CDR2 ANQGSEA. In DNA form, the CDR3 reads TGCAGCGTTGTTTACATCCGAGCCGATACAGGGGACGGCTACACCTTC. This codes for CSVVYIRADTGDGYTF.

V gene TRBV15 combines with J gene TRBJ1-4; 8 positions match TRBD1. The CDR3 consists of 15 residues. The ends lost 0 bases at V and 8 bases at J; junction bases unmatched: 5. CDR1 and CDR2 (germline): LNHNV, YYDKDF (reference sequence). The chain's CDR3 is CATSREDRASEKLFF. CDR3 nucleotide sequence: TGTGCCACCAGCAGAGAGGACAGGGCGTCGGAAAAACTGTTTTTT.

The chain is built from TRBV6-5 and TRBJ2-5, with 9 bases identical to TRBD2. The last part of the DNA fits TRBJ2-7 better; the J call may be wrong. This CDR3 comprises 15 residues. CDR1 is MNHEY, CDR2 SVGAGI, per germline. CDR3 amino acids: CASSYSTSGSYEQYF. DNA for the CDR3: TGTGCCAGCAGTTATTCGACTAGCGGTTCCTACGAGCAGTACTTC.

The rearrangement uses TRBV6-7 and TRBJ2-5; 8 bases line up with TRBD1. TRBV6-7 is an ORF, with its function uncertain. Trimming removed 2 bases from V and 0 bases from J; junction bases left unmatched: 14. CDR3 size: 19 residues. The CDR3 region is CASSYARQGPVPYQETQYF. In nucleotides, the CDR3 is TGTGCCAGCAGTTACGCTAGACAGGGGCCCGTACCGTACCAAGAGACCCAGTACTTC.

The sample holds a few counts of this clone. The chain employs TRBV18 and TRBJ2-3, with 9 bases fitting TRBD1. The CDR3 is 14 amino acids. V was pared by 3 bases and J by 3 bases, with 1 base of the junction left unmatched. CDR1 and CDR2 from the germline V gene are KGHSH and LQKENI. CDR3 residues: CASSPGQGTDTQYF. In nucleotides, the CDR3 is TGTGCCAGCTCACCGGGACAGGGTACAGATACGCAGTATTTT. Drawing the rest from reference TRBV18 and TRBJ2-3, the complete variable domain is NAGVMQNPRHLVRRRGQEARLRCSPMKGHSHVYWYRQLPEEGLKFMVYLQKENIIDESGMPKERFSAEFPKEGPSILRIQQVVRGDSAAYFCASSPGQGTDTQYFGPGTRLTVL.

Only a few counts were recorded for this clone. The chain has TRBV7-9 and TRBJ1-5; 10 positions match TRBD1. The ends lost 5 bases at V and 7 bases at J; junction bases unmatched: 8. Germline loops: CDR1 SEHNR, CDR2 FQNEAQ (reference sequence). The CDR3 runs 15 residues. The CDR3 nucleotides are TGTGCCAGCAGCACCGCCCGGGACAGGGGACAGCCCCAGCATTTT. This sequence encodes CASSTARDRGQPQHF.

The rearrangement links TRBV11-2 to TRBJ2-5; the D gene is possibly TRBD2 (6 bases). Trimming stripped 5 bases from V and 2 bases from J, with 21 bases between. The CDR3 totals 17 residues. Germline CDR1 SGHAT, CDR2 FQNNGV. The DNA for the CDR3 is TGTGCCAGCAGCCAGGGTTTCGGGGGTGCGAGACAAGAGACCCAGTACTTC. It yields the protein CASSQGFGGARQETQYF.

The V and J genes are TRBV5-1 and TRBJ1-4; 7 bases map to TRBD1. Trimming cost V 7 bases and J 2 bases; bases outside gene matches: 5. This CDR3 comprises 14 residues. Germline V gives CDR1 SGHRS, CDR2 YFSETQ. CDR3 nucleotides: TGCGCCAGCCGCGAACAGGGGACTAATGAAAAACTGTTTTTT. The encoded protein is CASREQGTNEKLFF. Using reference TRBV5-1 and TRBJ1-4 for the parts outside the CDR3, the full variable domain is KAGVTQTPRYLIKTRGQQVTLSCSPISGHRSVSWYQQTPGQGLQFLFEYFSETQRNKGNFPGRFSGRQFSNSRSEMNVSTLELGDSALYLCASREQGTNEKLFFGSGTQLSVL.

This clone was picked up one time. This chain joins TRBV6-5 and TRBJ1-1; D uncertain. The CDR3 loop spans 12 amino acids. CDR1 is MNHEY and CDR2 is SVGAGI in the germline V gene. With 0 bases removed from V and 10 bases from J, the gap between germline ends came to 9 bases. CDR3 protein: CASSYSGDVAFF. The CDR3 nucleotides read TGTGCCAGCAGTTACTCCGGAGATGTAGCTTTCTTT.

The V gene is TRBV28, the J gene TRBJ2-7; 7 positions agree with TRBD2. After removal of 7 bases from V and 6 bases from J, the junction contained 12 bases not matched to a gene. CDR3 length: 14 amino acids. From germline, CDR1 is MDHEN and CDR2 SYDVKM. The CDR3, as DNA: TGTGCCAGCACCATGGGGGGGAGAGGACGCGAGCAGTACTTC. Protein product: CASTMGGRGREQYF.

The CDR3 DNA follows: TGCGCCAGCAGCCCGCGGGCTAGCGGGAGGTCTAGCACAGATACGCAGTATTTT. Translation: CASSPRASGRSSTDTQYF. J is TRBJ2-3 and V is TRBV5-1; 11 bases agree with TRBD2. Germline CDR1 reads SGHRS; CDR2 reads YFSETQ. This CDR3 comprises 18 residues. Trimming cost V 4 bases and J 0 bases; bases outside gene matches: 10.

The chain is built from TRBV15 and TRBJ2-5, with a weak D call TRBD2 (6 bases). Deletions cut 0 bases from V and 0 bases from J, with 8 bases between. The V gene's germline CDR1 is LNHNV and CDR2 YYDKDF (reference sequence). CDR3 size: 15 residues. The CDR3 nucleotides read TGTGCCACCAGCAGAGATCGGGGGTACCAAGAGACCCAGTACTTC. It yields the protein CATSRDRGYQETQYF.

The rearrangement links TRBV18 to TRBJ2-5; 9 positions match TRBD1. J gave up 0 bases and V 3 bases, and 2 bases lay outside the gene matches. Germline V CDR1 and CDR2: KGHSH, LQKENI. CDR3 length: 15 amino acids. Written as DNA, the CDR3 is TGTGCCAGCTCACCGCGACAGGGGGACCAAGAGACCCAGTACTTC. It specifies CASSPRQGDQETQYF.

The chain joins TRBV6-1 to TRBJ1-2; TRBD1 aligns across 7 bases. CDR1 is MNHNS, CDR2 SASEGT, per germline. V was clipped by 9 bases and J by 1 base; unmatched bases: 5. The CDR3 is made up of 13 amino acids. CDR3 amino acids: CASRQGINYGYTF. As DNA, the CDR3 is TGTGCCAGTAGACAGGGAATTAACTATGGCTACACCTTC.

This chain links TRBV5-1 with TRBJ2-1, with D perhaps TRBD2 (6 bases). The ends were cut back, 3 bases at V and 3 bases at J, with 13 bases in the middle. Germline V lookup: CDR1 SGHRS, CDR2 YFSETQ. The CDR3 contains 15 residues. The CDR3 sequence is CASSSPGTRYNEQFF. CDR3 nucleotide sequence: TGCGCCAGCAGCTCGCCCGGGACTCGCTACAATGAGCAGTTCTTC.

The V call is TRBV7-2, the J call TRBJ1-3, with unresolved D. The V gene's germline CDR1 is SGHTA and CDR2 FQGNSA. The length of the CDR3 is 14 residues. The V end was cut by 5 bases, the J end by 0 bases, with 8 bases between. This CDR3 reads CASSPDYSGNTIYF. CDR3 coding DNA: TGTGCCAGCAGCCCAGATTACTCTGGAAACACCATATATTTT.

This chain links TRBV6-1 with TRBJ2-2, with 8 bases aligning to TRBD2. The germline gives CDR1 MNHNS, CDR2 SASEGT. The junction had 8 bases not matched to a gene; V was cut back by 4 bases and J by 1 base. This CDR3 contains 17 residues. The CDR3 loop reads CASSVVYAGGNTGELFF. The CDR3 DNA sequence: TGTGCCAGCAGTGTTGTCTACGCGGGGGGGAACACCGGGGAGCTGTTTTTT.

J is TRBJ1-2 and V is TRBV2, with TRBD1 identical over 8 bases. The ends lost 6 bases at V and 8 bases at J; junction bases unmatched: 5. The CDR3 is 12 residues long. CDR1 and CDR2 (germline): SNHLY, FYNNEI. The chain's CDR3 is CASRDRGPGYTF. CDR3 bases: TGTGCCAGCAGAGACAGGGGTCCGGGCTACACCTTC.

This chain uses TRBV4-2 with TRBJ1-2, with 9 bases identical to TRBD1. The V segment lost 6 bases and the J segment 4 bases; nucleotides outside the gene matches: 9. CDR1 and CDR2 (germline): LGHNA, YNFKEQ. This CDR3 contains 15 residues. CDR3 bases: TGTGCCAGCAGTGGGACAGGGATGTCGCGCTATGGCTACACCTTC. Encoded protein: CASSGTGMSRYGYTF.

V is TRBV2 and J is TRBJ2-3; possible D gene TRBD1, 6 bases. CDR1 and CDR2 from the germline V gene are SNHLY and FYNNEI. The V gene lost 5 bases and the J gene lost 1 base, with 10 bases spanning the gap. The CDR3 totals 14 residues. CDR3 bases: TGTGCCAGCAGTCCGGACAGCGGCACAGATACGCAGTATTTT. It translates to CASSPDSGTDTQYF.